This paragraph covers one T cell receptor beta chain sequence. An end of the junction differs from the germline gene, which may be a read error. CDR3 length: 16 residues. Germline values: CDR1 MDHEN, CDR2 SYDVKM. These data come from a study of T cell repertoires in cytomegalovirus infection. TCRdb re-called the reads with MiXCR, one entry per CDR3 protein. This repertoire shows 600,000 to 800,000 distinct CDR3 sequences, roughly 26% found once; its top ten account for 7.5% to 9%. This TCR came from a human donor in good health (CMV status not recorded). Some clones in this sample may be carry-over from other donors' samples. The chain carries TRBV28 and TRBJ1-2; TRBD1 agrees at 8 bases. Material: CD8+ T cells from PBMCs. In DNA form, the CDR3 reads TGTGCCAACAGTACCAAAGGACAGGGCCTAAACTATGGCTACACCTTC. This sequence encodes CANSTKGQGLNYGYTF.